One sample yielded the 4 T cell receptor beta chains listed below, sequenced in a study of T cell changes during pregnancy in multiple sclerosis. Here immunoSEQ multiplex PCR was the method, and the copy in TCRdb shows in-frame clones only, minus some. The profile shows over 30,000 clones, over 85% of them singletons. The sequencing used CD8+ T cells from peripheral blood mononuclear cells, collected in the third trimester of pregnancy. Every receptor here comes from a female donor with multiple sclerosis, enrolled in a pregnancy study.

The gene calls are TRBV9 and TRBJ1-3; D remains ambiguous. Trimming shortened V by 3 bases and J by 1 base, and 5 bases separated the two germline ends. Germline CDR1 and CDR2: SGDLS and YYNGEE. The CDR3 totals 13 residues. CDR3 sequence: CASSGGSGNTIYF. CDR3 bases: TGTGCCAGCAGCGGCGGGTCTGGAAACACCATATATTTT.

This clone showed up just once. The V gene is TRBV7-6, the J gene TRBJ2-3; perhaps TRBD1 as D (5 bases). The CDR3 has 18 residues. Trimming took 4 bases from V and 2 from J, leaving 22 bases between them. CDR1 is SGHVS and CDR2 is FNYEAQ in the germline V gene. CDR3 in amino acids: CASSSPPGYSTHTDTQYF. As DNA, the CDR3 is TGTGCCAGCAGCTCCCCTCCAGGGTACAGCACCCACACAGATACGCAGTATTTT.

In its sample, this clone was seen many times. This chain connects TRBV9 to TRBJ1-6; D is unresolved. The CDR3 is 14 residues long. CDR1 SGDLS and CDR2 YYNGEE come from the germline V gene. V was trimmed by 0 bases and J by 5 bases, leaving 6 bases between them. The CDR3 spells CASSVGQNNSPLHF. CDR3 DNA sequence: TGTGCCAGCAGCGTAGGGCAGAATAATTCACCCCTCCACTTT.

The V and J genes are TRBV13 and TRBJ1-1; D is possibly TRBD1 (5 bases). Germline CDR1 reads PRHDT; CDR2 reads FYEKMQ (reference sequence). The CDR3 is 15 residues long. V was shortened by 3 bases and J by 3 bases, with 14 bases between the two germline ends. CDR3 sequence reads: CASSFPQDHYTEAFF. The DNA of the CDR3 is TGTGCCAGCAGCTTCCCACAGGACCATTACACTGAAGCTTTCTTT.